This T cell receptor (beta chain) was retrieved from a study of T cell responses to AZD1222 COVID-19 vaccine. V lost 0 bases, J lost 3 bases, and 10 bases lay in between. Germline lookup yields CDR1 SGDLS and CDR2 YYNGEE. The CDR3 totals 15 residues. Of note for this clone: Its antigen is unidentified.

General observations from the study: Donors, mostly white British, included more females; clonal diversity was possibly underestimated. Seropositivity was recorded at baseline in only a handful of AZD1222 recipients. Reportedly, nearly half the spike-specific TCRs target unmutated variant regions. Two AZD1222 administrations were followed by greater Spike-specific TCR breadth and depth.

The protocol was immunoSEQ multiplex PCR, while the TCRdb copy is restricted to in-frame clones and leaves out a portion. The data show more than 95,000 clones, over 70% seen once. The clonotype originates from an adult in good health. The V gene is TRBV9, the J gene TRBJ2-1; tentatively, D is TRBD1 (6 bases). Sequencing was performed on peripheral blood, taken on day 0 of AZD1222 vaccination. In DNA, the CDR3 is TGTGCCAGCAGCGTAGATGGACAGATCTACAATGAGCAGTTCTTC. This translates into CASSVDGQIYNEQFF.